This entry lists 10 T cell receptor beta chains sequenced from one sample in a study of spatial heterogeneity in lung cancer. TCRdb re-derived calls from the 5' RACE reads in MiXCR, one entry per CDR3 protein. The data hold roughly 120,000 distinct CDR3 sequences, with 9% to 15% observed a single time. Time point specified: blood at routine non-recurrence follow-up after resection. Frozen PBMC, nontumor lung or tumor provided whole RNA, which was sequenced unsorted. Sequencing was performed on PBMCs, taken at follow-up. All receptors derive from a male donor with early-stage non-small cell lung cancer.

This chain uses TRBV6-5 with TRBJ1-3; D uncertain. Germline-derived CDR1 and CDR2 are MNHEY and SVGAGI. V dropped 2 bases and J dropped 0 bases, with 14 bases sitting between them. This CDR3 has 17 residues. The CDR3 here is CASSYLTEGLSGNTIYF. The CDR3 region has the DNA TGTGCCAGCAGTTACCTCACCGAGGGTCTCTCTGGAAACACCATATATTTT.

This clonotype has more than one count but fewer than ten. The chain is built from TRBV7-6 and TRBJ2-1; D gene unclear. Trimming took 4 bases from V and 4 from J, leaving 8 bases between them. CDR1 is SGHVS, CDR2 FNYEAQ, per germline. The CDR3 sequence is 13 residues long. The DNA of the CDR3 is TGTGCCAGCAGCTACCAGCGATACAATGAGCAGTTCTTC. This sequence encodes CASSYQRYNEQFF.

At least ten counts were recorded for this clonotype. CDR3 sequence: CASSLPGMQYNEQFF. DNA of the CDR3: TGTGCCAGCAGTTTGCCCGGGATGCAATACAATGAGCAGTTCTTC. The rearrangement joins TRBV28 to TRBJ2-1, with D possibly matching TRBD2 (5 bases). Per germline, CDR1 MDHEN and CDR2 SYDVKM. This CDR3 contains 15 residues. Trimming cost V 3 bases and J 4 bases, with 13 bases left between them.

This chain joins TRBV20-1 and TRBJ2-7; 10 nucleotides align to TRBD2. CDR1 is DFQATT, CDR2 SNEGSKA, per germline (reference sequence). V shed 2 bases, J shed 4 bases, and the junction held 8 bases outside the gene matches. This CDR3 is built from 15 residues. The CDR3 nucleotides are TGCAGTGCTAGACCTCTAGCGGGGGACTTATACGAGCAGTACTTC. The encoded protein is CSARPLAGDLYEQYF.

There are many counts of this clonotype. The rearrangement joins TRBV29-1 to TRBJ2-3, with D perhaps TRBD1 (6 bases). Per germline, CDR1 SQVTM and CDR2 ANQGSEA. Trimming removed 6 bases at V and 2 bases at J, with 9 bases between. This CDR3 spans 12 amino acids. The CDR3 DNA follows: TGCAGCGTGCACAGGGACACAGATACGCAGTATTTT. This sequence encodes CSVHRDTDTQYF.

The chain joins TRBV19 to TRBJ1-2; D uncertain. This CDR3 has 14 amino acids. CDR1 and CDR2 (germline): LNHDA, SQIVND (reference sequence). Trimming took off 1 base at V and 1 base at J, with 7 bases between the two ends. CDR3 sequence reads: CASSIGDRNYGYTF. The CDR3 DNA reads TGTGCCAGTAGTATAGGCGACCGTAACTATGGCTACACCTTC.

In its sample, this clonotype was seen a few times. This chain joins TRBV29-1 and TRBJ2-1; TRBD2 matches at 11 bases. CDR1 and CDR2 (germline): SQVTM, ANQGSEA. The CDR3 extends over 14 amino acids. The V and J ends lost 6 bases and 4 bases, in that order; junction bases with no gene match: 5. The CDR3 coding sequence is TGCAGCGTGTCCGGGACTAGCGGTTACAATGAGCAGTTCTTC. This codes for CSVSGTSGYNEQFF.

The chain recombines TRBV5-1 with TRBJ1-1, with no clear D. The CDR3 totals 12 residues. V lost 10 bases, J lost 1 base, and 11 bases lay in between. The V gene's germline CDR1 is SGHRS and CDR2 YFSETQ. The CDR3 reads CASALGNTEAFF. Written as DNA, the CDR3 is TGCGCCTCCGCCCTGGGGAACACTGAAGCTTTCTTT.

The chain has TRBV10-3 and TRBJ1-2; the D is unclear. CDR1 ENHRY and CDR2 SYGVKD come from the germline V gene. V gave up 10 bases and J gave up 4 bases, with 25 bases separating them. The CDR3 has 16 amino acids. The CDR3 nucleotides read TGTGCCACCAGACCGCGGGAGGGTCCTCAACCCTATGGCTACACCTTC. Residues: CATRPREGPQPYGYTF.

This clonotype was seen a handful of times. CDR3 region: CASRGLRNNEQFF. Here the CDR3 DNA reads TGCGCCAGCCGGGGACTACGAAACAATGAGCAGTTCTTC. The rearrangement joins TRBV10-2 to TRBJ2-1, with 7 bases lining up with TRBD2. Germline loops: CDR1 WSHSY, CDR2 SAAADI. The CDR3 sequence is 13 residues long. V shed 8 bases, J shed 5 bases, and the junction held 6 bases outside the gene matches.